Below, one TCR beta chain is given with its context. The data belong to a study of blood T cell repertoires in COVID-19. Study-wide context: Donors in the United States, Italy and Spain gave samples during acute or convalescent COVID-19. Sources were T cells, B-cell-depleted T cells, or PBMCs; the material itself was cDNA or gDNA.

Germline V gene data show CDR1 as MNHEY and CDR2 as SVGAGI. CDR3 length: 14 amino acids. The germline V and J ends were trimmed by 7 bases and 0 bases, with 12 bases remaining between them. Data came from immunoSEQ multiplex PCR; TCRdb stores just in-frame clones and leaves some out. The sample holds some 200,000 clones, 85% to 90% seen once. The sequenced sample consisted of peripheral blood. This clonotype originated in a man older than 75 with acute or convalescent COVID-19. This chain uses TRBV6-5 with TRBJ1-1, with D tentatively TRBD1 (5 bases). CDR3 DNA: TGTGCCAGCAAGTCAGGGTTGCTGAACACTGAAGCTTTCTTT. This encodes CASKSGLLNTEAFF.